This TCR beta chain was documented in a study of T cell responses to AZD1222 COVID-19 vaccine. Findings and caveats of the study: Reportedly, nearly half the spike-specific TCRs target unmutated variant regions. The donors showed a predominance of white British ancestry and of females, with possible underestimation of clonal diversity.

Here immunoSEQ multiplex PCR was the method, and the copy in TCRdb shows in-frame clones only, minus some. Of about 120,000 clones listed, roughly 88% are singletons. With 3 bases removed from V and 9 bases from J, the gap between germline ends came to 13 bases. CDR3 length: 14 residues. Germline CDR1 reads SGDLS; CDR2 reads YYNGEE. This clone was recorded once. Its cognate antigen is unknown. The receptor was derived from an adult in good health. The chain has TRBV9 and TRBJ1-6; possible D gene TRBD1, 6 bases. Sequencing used peripheral blood, obtained on day 0 of AZD1222 vaccination. CDR3 sequence: CASSETQGFSPLHF. The CDR3 DNA follows: TGTGCCAGCAGCGAAACACAGGGTTTTTCACCCCTCCACTTT.